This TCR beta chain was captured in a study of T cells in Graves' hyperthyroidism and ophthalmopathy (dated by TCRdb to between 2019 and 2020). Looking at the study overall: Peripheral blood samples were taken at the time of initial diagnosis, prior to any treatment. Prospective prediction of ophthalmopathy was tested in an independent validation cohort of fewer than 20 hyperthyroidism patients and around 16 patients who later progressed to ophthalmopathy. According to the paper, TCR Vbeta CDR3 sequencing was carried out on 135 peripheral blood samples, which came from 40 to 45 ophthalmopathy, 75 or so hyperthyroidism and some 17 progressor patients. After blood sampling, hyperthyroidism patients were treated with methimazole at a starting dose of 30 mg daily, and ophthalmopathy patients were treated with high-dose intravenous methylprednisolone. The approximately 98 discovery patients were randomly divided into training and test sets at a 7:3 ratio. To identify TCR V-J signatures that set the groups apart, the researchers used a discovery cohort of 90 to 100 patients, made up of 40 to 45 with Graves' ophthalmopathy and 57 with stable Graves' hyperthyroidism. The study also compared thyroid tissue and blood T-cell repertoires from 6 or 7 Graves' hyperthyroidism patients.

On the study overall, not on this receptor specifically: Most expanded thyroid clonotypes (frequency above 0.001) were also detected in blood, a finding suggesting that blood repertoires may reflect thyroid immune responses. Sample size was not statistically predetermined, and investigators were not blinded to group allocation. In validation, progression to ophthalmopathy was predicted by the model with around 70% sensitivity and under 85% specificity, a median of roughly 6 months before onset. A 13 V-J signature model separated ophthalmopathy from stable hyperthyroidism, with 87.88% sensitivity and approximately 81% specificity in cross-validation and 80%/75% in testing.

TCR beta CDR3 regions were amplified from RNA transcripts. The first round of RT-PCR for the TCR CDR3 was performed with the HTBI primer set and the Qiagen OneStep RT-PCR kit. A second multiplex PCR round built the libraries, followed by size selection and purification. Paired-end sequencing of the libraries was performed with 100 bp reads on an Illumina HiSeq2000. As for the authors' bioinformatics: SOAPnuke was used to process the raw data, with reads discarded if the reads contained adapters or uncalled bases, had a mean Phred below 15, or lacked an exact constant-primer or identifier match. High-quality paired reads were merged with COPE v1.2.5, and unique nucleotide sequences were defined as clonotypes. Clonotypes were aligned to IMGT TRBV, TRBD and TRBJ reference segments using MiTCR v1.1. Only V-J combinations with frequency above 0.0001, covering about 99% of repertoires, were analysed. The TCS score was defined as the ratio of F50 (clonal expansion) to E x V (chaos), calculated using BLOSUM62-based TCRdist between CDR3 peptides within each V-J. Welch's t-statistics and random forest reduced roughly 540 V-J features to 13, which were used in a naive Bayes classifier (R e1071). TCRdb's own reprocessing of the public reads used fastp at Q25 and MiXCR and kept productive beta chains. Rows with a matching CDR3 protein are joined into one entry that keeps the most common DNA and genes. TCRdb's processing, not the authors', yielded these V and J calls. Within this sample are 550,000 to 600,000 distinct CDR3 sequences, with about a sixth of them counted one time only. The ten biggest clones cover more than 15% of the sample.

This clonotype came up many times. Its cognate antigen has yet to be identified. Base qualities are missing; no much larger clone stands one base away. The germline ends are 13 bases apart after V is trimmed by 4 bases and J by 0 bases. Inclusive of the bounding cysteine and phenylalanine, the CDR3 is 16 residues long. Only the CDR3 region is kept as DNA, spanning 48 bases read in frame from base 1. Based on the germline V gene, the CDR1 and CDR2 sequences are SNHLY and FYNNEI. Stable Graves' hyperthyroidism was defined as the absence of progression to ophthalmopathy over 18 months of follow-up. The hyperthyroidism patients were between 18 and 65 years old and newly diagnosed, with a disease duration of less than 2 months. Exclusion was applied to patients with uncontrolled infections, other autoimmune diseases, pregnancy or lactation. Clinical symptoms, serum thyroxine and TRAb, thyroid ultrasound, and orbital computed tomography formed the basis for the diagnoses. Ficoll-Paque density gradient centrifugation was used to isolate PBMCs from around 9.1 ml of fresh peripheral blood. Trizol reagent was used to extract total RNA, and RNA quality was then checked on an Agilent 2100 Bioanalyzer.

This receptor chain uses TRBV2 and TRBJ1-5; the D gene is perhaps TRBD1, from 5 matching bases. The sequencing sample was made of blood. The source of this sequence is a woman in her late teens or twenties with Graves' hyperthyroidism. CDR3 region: CASSAAGTVSNQPQHF. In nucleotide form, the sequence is TGTGCCAGCAGTGCGGCCGGGACGGTTAGCAATCAGCCCCAGCATTTT. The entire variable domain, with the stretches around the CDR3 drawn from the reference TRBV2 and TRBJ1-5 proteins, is EPEVTQTPSHQVTQMGQEVILRCVPISNHLYFYWYRQILGQKVEFLVSFYNNEISEKSEIFDDQFSVERPDGSNFTLKIRSTKLEDSAMYFCASSAAGTVSNQPQHFGDGTRLSIL.